These 18 T cell receptor beta chains share one sample of origin, sequenced in a study of CD4 T cells in relation to SARS-CoV-2 and coronaviruses. No antigen has been assigned to these receptors. Generated by immunoSEQ multiplex PCR, the TCRdb table keeps only in-frame clones and is missing some. The sample has under 14,000 clones, roughly 72% seen once; the top ten hold roughly 18%. CD4+ T cells from unexposed donors were obtained before the COVID-19 pandemic (2011-2018). The cells were cultured for around ten days before CD4+ T cells were isolated. The source material was CD4+ T cells from PBMCs, cultured in vitro. The receptor source for this set is a human donor in good health.

There are a few counts of this clone. The V call is TRBV27, the J call TRBJ2-7; TRBD1 aligns across 10 bases. The germline V gene encodes CDR1 MNHEY and CDR2 SMNVEV (reference sequence). This CDR3 is 14 amino acids long. V gave up 6 bases and J gave up 1 base; unmatched junction bases: 3. The CDR3 DNA reads as TGTGCCAGCAGGAGACAGGGGGCGTCCTACGAGCAGTACTTC. Residues: CASRRQGASYEQYF.

This chain links TRBV5-1 with TRBJ2-2, with D perhaps matching TRBD1 (6 bases). Per the germline V gene, CDR1 is SGHRS and CDR2 is YFSETQ. V lost 4 bases and J lost 1, with 14 bases in between. CDR3 length: 16 residues. CDR3 amino acids: CASSPDREGNTGELFF. DNA of the CDR3: TGCGCCAGCAGCCCGGACAGAGAAGGGAACACCGGGGAGCTGTTTTTT.

The rearrangement links TRBV5-8 to TRBJ1-2, with D maybe TRBD1 (6 bases). The CDR3 has 14 residues. V was clipped by 4 bases and J by 7 bases, with 17 bases between them. Germline CDR1 and CDR2: SGHTS and YDEGEE. The CDR3 nucleotides are TGTGCCAGCAGCCCCGGGACACCGACCCGTGGCTACACCTTC. Translation gives CASSPGTPTRGYTF.

This clone occurred a few times. The V call is TRBV21-1, the J call TRBJ1-4. TRBV21-1 is flagged as a pseudogene. The CDR3 has 18 residues. The CDR3: CASSLGRGPNATNEKLFF. The CDR3 DNA reads TGTGCCAGCAGCCTGGGGAGGGGGCCGAATGCAACTAATGAAAAACTGTTTTTT.

The chain links TRBV14 to TRBJ2-6, with D unclear. CDR1 is SGHDN and CDR2 is FVKESK in the germline V gene. Trimming left V 3 bases short and J 2 bases short, with 11 bases between. The CDR3 is 16 residues long. Here the CDR3 DNA reads TGTGCCAGCAGCCACACGTGGCGAGCTGGGGCCAACGTCCTGACTTTC. This gives the protein CASSHTWRAGANVLTF.

V is TRBV4-1 and J is TRBJ2-5, with 11 bases identical to TRBD2. V shed 0 bases, J shed 4 bases, and the junction held 10 bases outside the gene matches. The CDR3 is made up of 18 amino acids. Germline V gene lookup returns CDR1 MGHRA and CDR2 YSYEKL. CDR3 region: CASSQDWFASGGRETQYF. CDR3 bases: TGCGCCAGCAGCCAAGATTGGTTCGCTAGCGGGGGGCGAGAGACCCAGTACTTC.

This clone was found a few times. The chain recombines TRBV3-1 (or the pseudogene TRBV3-2) with TRBJ1-4, with unresolved D. The CDR3 is made up of 11 amino acids. Trimming removed 5 bases at V and 5 bases at J, with 3 bases between. Germline CDR1 is LGHDT and CDR2 is YNNKEL (reference sequence). CDR3 residues: CASSFNEKLFF. CDR3 DNA sequence: TGTGCCAGCAGCTTCAATGAAAAACTGTTTTTT.

In this sample, this clone turned up once. The chain employs TRBV7-3 and TRBJ2-7; TRBD2 matches at 8 bases. This CDR3 comprises 15 residues. CDR1 is SGHTA and CDR2 is FQGTGA in the germline V gene. Unmatched junction bases numbered 8, after V lost 2 bases and J lost 5 bases. CDR3 in amino acids: CASSLQAGAFHEQYF. CDR3 in DNA: TGTGCCAGCAGCTTACAAGCGGGAGCCTTCCACGAGCAGTACTTC. Full variable domain (remainder filled in from reference TRBV7-3 and TRBJ2-7): GAGVSQTPSNKVTEKGKYVELRCDPISGHTALYWYRQSLGQGPEFLIYFQGTGAADDSGLPNDRFFAVRPEGSVSTLKIQRTERGDSAVYLCASSLQAGAFHEQYFGPGTRLTVT.

The table lists this clone with a few counts. The genes are TRBV3-1 (or the pseudogene TRBV3-2) and TRBJ1-5; no clear D. The V end was cut by 4 bases, the J end by 2 bases, with 15 bases between. The CDR3 contains 16 residues. The germline gives CDR1 LGHDT, CDR2 YNNKEL (reference sequence). Here the CDR3 reads CASSRGTTAGNQPQHF. CDR3 coding DNA: TGTGCCAGCAGCCGCGGCACCACGGCGGGCAATCAGCCCCAGCATTTT.

The V call is TRBV24-1, the J call TRBJ2-1; D might be TRBD1 or TRBD2, each matching 5 bases. V shed 4 bases and J shed 6 bases, with 18 bases lying between them. The CDR3 length is 16 residues. CDR1 KGHDR and CDR2 SFDVKD come from the germline V gene. CDR3 nucleotides: TGTGCCACCAGTGAATCCGGGGCCACTAGGGGCAATGAGCAGTTCTTC. Protein: CATSESGATRGNEQFF.

The chain couples TRBV27 to TRBJ1-6, with no clear D. V dropped 6 bases and J dropped 0 bases, with 9 bases sitting between them. This CDR3 region has 15 residues. The germline V gene has CDR1 MNHEY and CDR2 SMNVEV (reference sequence). The CDR3 DNA reads TGTGCCAGCAGCCCCGCTAGCTCCTATAATTCACCCCTCCACTTT. It yields the protein CASSPASSYNSPLHF.

The chain uses TRBV2 and TRBJ2-3; no clear D gene. Germline CDR1 reads SNHLY; CDR2 reads FYNNEI. The V end was cut by 0 bases, the J end by 5 bases, with 0 bases between. The CDR3 totals 11 residues. This CDR3 reads CASSEADTQYF. CDR3 sequence (DNA): TGTGCCAGCAGTGAAGCAGATACGCAGTATTTT.

CDR3 protein: CASWRGTSGFQETQYF. CDR3 bases: TGTGCCAGCTGGAGAGGGACTAGCGGCTTCCAAGAGACCCAGTACTTC. The chain combines TRBV2 with TRBJ2-5; 11 positions agree with TRBD2. J was trimmed by 1 base and V by 8 bases; bases with no gene match: 9. The germline V gene encodes CDR1 SNHLY and CDR2 FYNNEI. The CDR3 is made up of 16 amino acids.

The J gene is TRBJ2-1, the V gene TRBV23-1; D not resolved. TRBV23-1 is an ORF; its function is uncertain. V was clipped by 4 bases and J by 6 bases, with 7 bases between them. The CDR3 consists of 12 residues. The chain's CDR3 is CASSRFCNEQFF. The DNA of the CDR3 is TGCGCCAGCAGTCGGTTTTGCAATGAGCAGTTCTTC.

The chain employs TRBV6-2 or TRBV6-3 and TRBJ1-4; 8 positions agree with TRBD1. The trim removed 5 bases at V and 12 bases at J, leaving 5 bases unmatched. Germline CDR1 is MNHEY and CDR2 is SVGEGT. The CDR3 is made up of 12 amino acids. CDR3 sequence (DNA): TGTGCCAGCAGTAAACAGGGGGACGAACTGTTTTTT. The encoded protein is CASSKQGDELFF.

V is TRBV4-3 and J is TRBJ1-4; the match to TRBD1 covers 7 bases. Germline CDR1 is LGHNA and CDR2 is YSLEER. The CDR3 sequence is 16 residues long. Germline trimming cut 4 bases from V and 7 bases from J; bases unmatched to any gene: 12. This CDR3 reads CASSPGGGRGGEKLFF. The CDR3 DNA is TGCGCCAGCAGCCCAGGAGGGGGCCGTGGGGGTGAAAAACTGTTTTTT.

V and J are TRBV5-1 and TRBJ2-7; D ambiguous. CDR1 and CDR2 (germline): SGHRS, YFSETQ. The CDR3 extends over 13 amino acids. V lost 4 bases to trimming and J lost 7 bases, with 15 bases between them. This CDR3 is CASSEVTEVEQYF. The CDR3 nucleotides are TGCGCCAGCAGCGAGGTGACCGAAGTTGAGCAGTACTTC.

The V gene is TRBV4-3, the J gene TRBJ1-4; no clear D gene. The CDR3 has 15 amino acids. V was clipped by 0 bases and J by 8 bases, with 13 bases between them. Germline V lookup: CDR1 LGHNA, CDR2 YSLEER. The CDR3 spells CASSQDVTVGEKLFF. The CDR3 nucleotides read TGCGCCAGCAGCCAAGATGTGACCGTGGGGGAAAAACTGTTTTTT.